Sequencing of this TCR beta chain was carried out in a study of blood T cells in healthy people across ages. Per the germline V gene, CDR1 is SGHVS and CDR2 is FQNEAQ. Trimming removed 4 bases at V and 6 bases at J, with 19 bases between. This CDR3 is 15 amino acids long. They isolated at least 6.5 million PBMCs from each sample. Combining a sample-barcoded 5' primer with a J-beta primer mix, a second PCR ran for 7 to 11 cycles. TCRdb re-derived calls from the 5' RACE reads in MiXCR, one entry per CDR3 protein. Of hundreds of thousands of distinct CDR3 sequences in the sample, more than 45% were seen once.

The clonotype was recovered from a woman over 75 in good health. The specimen was blood. V and J are TRBV7-8 and TRBJ2-7, with no clear D. The CDR3 region has the DNA TGTGCCAGCAGCTCTAATTGGGGTTCTTATGGCGAGCAGTACTTC. Amino acid sequence: CASSSNWGSYGEQYF.